These 12 T cell receptor beta chains were sequenced from one sample in a study of T cells in localized non-small cell lung cancer. Assay used: immunoSEQ multiplex PCR; TCRdb lists only in-frame clones, some missing. This table has tens of thousands of clones, approximately 85% appearing once. This specimen was peripheral blood, taken before any cancer treatment. These receptors came from a woman aged 35-75 years with stage I lung adenocarcinoma.

The CDR3 here is CASSLRGRGYGYTF. DNA for the CDR3: TGTGCCAGCAGTTTGAGGGGCCGGGGCTATGGCTACACCTTC. J is TRBJ1-2 and V is TRBV27; a weak D match, TRBD1 (5 bases). Germline V CDR1 and CDR2: MNHEY, SMNVEV (reference sequence). CDR3 length: 14 amino acids. Trimming took 3 bases from V and 4 from J, leaving 12 bases between them.

This clone appeared a single time. The rearrangement links TRBV6-5 to TRBJ1-2; D gene ambiguous. The V gene lost 6 bases and the J gene lost 1 base, with 6 bases spanning the gap. CDR3 length equals 12 residues. Germline values: CDR1 MNHEY, CDR2 SVGAGI. The chain's CDR3 is CASRQLNYGYTF. The CDR3, as DNA: TGTGCCAGCAGACAGCTTAACTATGGCTACACCTTC.

V gene TRBV6-5 combines with J gene TRBJ1-1; 7 bases are a match to TRBD1. J lost 7 bases, V lost 4 bases, and 6 bases had no gene match. The CDR3 is 13 amino acids. CDR1 and CDR2 (germline): MNHEY, SVGAGI. CDR3 DNA: TGTGCCAGCAGTTTGGACAGGACCTATGAAGCTTTCTTT. Its translation: CASSLDRTYEAFF.

This chain joins TRBV11-3 and TRBJ1-2, with D tentatively TRBD1 (5 bases). V lost 5 bases to trimming and J lost 7 bases, with 14 bases between them. Germline CDR1 and CDR2: SGHNT and YENEEA. The CDR3 is 13 residues long. This CDR3 reads CASSAGPSFGYTF. CDR3 DNA: TGTGCCAGCAGCGCGGGACCCTCTTTTGGCTACACCTTC. The full variable domain, rest sourced from reference TRBV11-3 and TRBJ1-2, is EAGVVQSPRYKIIEKKQPVAFWCNPISGHNTLYWYLQNLGQGPELLIRYENEEAVDDSQLPKDRFSAERLKGVDSTLKIQPAELGDSAVYLCASSAGPSFGYTFGSGTRLTVV.

The V gene is TRBV7-2, the J gene TRBJ2-5; no clear D. TRBJ2-7 matches the DNA end more closely, so the J call is doubtful. The CDR3 runs to 14 residues. Per the germline V gene, CDR1 is SGHTA and CDR2 is FQGNSA. The CDR3 region has the DNA TGTGCCAGCAGCTTATCTACGGCCACCTACGAGCAGTACTTC. Amino acids: CASSLSTATYEQYF.

The chain is built from TRBV7-9 and TRBJ1-4, with unresolved D. Trimming stripped 2 bases from V and 8 bases from J, with 12 bases between. Germline assignment: CDR1 SEHNR and CDR2 FQNEAQ (reference sequence). CDR3 length: 14 amino acids. As DNA, the CDR3 is TGTGCCAGCAGCTTAATTGCCCAGGAGGAAAAACTGTTTTTT. As protein: CASSLIAQEEKLFF.

The chain links TRBV6-5 to TRBJ2-1; D remains unclear. Germline CDR1 reads MNHEY; CDR2 reads SVGAGI. The CDR3 is 11 residues long. Trimming cost V 0 bases and J 16 bases, with 10 bases left between them. CDR3 coding DNA: TGTGCCAGCAGTTACTCGACGGCTGAATTCTTC. It translates to CASSYSTAEFF.

The rearrangement links TRBV27 to TRBJ1-5; 8 bases agree with TRBD1. There are 16 residues in the CDR3. CDR1 MNHEY and CDR2 SMNVEV come from the germline V gene (reference sequence). Losses at the gene ends were 4 bases for V and 4 bases for J; bases not matched to a gene: 9. CDR3 loop: CASSSSRQGPNQPQHF. CDR3 in DNA: TGTGCCAGCAGTTCTTCCCGACAGGGGCCAAATCAGCCCCAGCATTTT.

The chain couples TRBV28 to TRBJ2-2, with D perhaps matching TRBD1 (6 bases). The ends were cut back, 4 bases at V and 3 bases at J, with 12 bases in the middle. The CDR3 contains 15 residues. Germline V lookup: CDR1 MDHEN, CDR2 SYDVKM. The CDR3 region is CASSSEDSYTGELFF. As DNA, the CDR3 is TGTGCCAGCAGTTCAGAGGACAGTTACACCGGGGAGCTGTTTTTT.

This chain joins TRBV11-2 and TRBJ2-3, with TRBD2 matching over 8 bases. CDR3 length: 17 residues. J was trimmed by 1 base and V by 0 bases; bases with no gene match: 6. Germline V lookup: CDR1 SGHAT, CDR2 FQNNGV. CDR3 sequence (DNA): TGTGCCAGCAGCTTAGATTCTTGGCGGGGGGGCACAGATACGCAGTATTTT. Residues: CASSLDSWRGGTDTQYF.

The rearrangement uses TRBV30 and TRBJ1-1; no firm D call. From germline, CDR1 is GTSNPN and CDR2 SVGIG (reference sequence). CDR3 length: 14 amino acids. V was trimmed by 1 base and J by 5 bases, leaving 14 bases between them. CDR3 residues: CAWSAFNRGTEAFF. The CDR3 DNA sequence: TGTGCCTGGAGTGCCTTCAACAGAGGAACTGAAGCTTTCTTT.

This clone was seen just once. V and J are TRBV11-2 and TRBJ2-7, with a possible D match to TRBD1 (6 bases). Germline assignment: CDR1 SGHAT and CDR2 FQNNGV. V shed 1 base and J shed 2 bases, with 15 bases lying between them. This CDR3 has 16 amino acids. The CDR3 is CASSLVIWTDTYEQYF. CDR3 sequence (DNA): TGTGCCAGCAGCTTAGTAATCTGGACAGATACCTACGAGCAGTACTTC.